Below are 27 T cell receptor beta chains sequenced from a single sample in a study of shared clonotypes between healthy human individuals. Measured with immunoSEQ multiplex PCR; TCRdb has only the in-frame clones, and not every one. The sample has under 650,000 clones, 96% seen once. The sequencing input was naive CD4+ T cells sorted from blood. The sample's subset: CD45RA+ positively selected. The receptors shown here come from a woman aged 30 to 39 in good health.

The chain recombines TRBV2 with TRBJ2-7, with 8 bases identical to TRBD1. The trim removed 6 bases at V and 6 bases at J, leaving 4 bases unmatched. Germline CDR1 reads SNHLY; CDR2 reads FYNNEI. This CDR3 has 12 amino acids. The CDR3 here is CASRETGAEQYF. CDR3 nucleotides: TGTGCCAGCAGAGAGACAGGGGCCGAGCAGTACTTC.

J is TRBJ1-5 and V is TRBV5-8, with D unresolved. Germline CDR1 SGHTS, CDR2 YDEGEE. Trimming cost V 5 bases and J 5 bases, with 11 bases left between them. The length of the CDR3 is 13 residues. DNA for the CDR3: TGTGCCAGCAGACCCCTCCTCGATCAGCCCCAGCATTTT. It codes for CASRPLLDQPQHF.

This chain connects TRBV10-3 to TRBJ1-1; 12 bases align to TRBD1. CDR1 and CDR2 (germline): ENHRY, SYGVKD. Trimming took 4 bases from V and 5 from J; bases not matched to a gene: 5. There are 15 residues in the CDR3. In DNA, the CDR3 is TGTGCCATCAGTGGGGACAGGGGGCGAGAGACTGAAGCTTTCTTT. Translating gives CAISGDRGRETEAFF.

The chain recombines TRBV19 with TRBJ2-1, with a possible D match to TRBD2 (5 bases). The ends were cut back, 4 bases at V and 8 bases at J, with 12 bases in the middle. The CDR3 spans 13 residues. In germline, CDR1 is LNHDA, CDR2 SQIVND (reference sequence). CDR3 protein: CASSTLFGDEQFF. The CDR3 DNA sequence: TGTGCCAGTAGTACCCTCTTCGGGGATGAGCAGTTCTTC.

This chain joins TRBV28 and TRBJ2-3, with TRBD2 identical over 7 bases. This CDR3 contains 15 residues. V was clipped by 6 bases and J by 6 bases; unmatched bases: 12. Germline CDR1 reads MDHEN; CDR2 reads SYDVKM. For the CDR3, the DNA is TGTGCCAGCAGCCCTAGCGGACCTCCAAGGGATACGCAGTATTTT. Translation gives CASSPSGPPRDTQYF. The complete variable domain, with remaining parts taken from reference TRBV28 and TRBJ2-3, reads DVKVTQSSRYLVKRTGEKVFLECVQDMDHENMFWYRQDPGLGLRLIYFSYDVKMKEKGDIPEGYSVSREKKERFSLILESASTNQTSMYLCASSPSGPPRDTQYFGPGTRLTVL.

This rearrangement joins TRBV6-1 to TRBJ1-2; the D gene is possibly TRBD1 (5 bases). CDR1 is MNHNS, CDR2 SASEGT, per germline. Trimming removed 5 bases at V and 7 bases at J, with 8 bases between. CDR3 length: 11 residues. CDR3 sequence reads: CASSPGVGYTF. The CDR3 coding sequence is TGTGCCAGCAGTCCGGGGGTTGGCTACACCTTC.

As DNA, the CDR3 is TGTGCCAGCAGTTTTCTAGTCGGGGGTACGCAGTATTTT. It codes for CASSFLVGGTQYF. The rearrangement uses TRBV27 and TRBJ2-3; D possibly corresponds to TRBD2 (6 bases). The CDR3 has 13 residues. From germline, CDR1 is MNHEY and CDR2 SMNVEV (reference sequence). Trimming cost V 3 bases and J 8 bases, with 12 bases left between them.

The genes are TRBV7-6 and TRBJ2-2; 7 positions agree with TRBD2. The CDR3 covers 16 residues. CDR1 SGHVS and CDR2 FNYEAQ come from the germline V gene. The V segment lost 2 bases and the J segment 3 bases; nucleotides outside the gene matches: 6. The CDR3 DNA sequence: TGTGCCAGCAGCTTACGGGGCGGGAGTGACACCGGGGAGCTGTTTTTT. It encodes CASSLRGGSDTGELFF.

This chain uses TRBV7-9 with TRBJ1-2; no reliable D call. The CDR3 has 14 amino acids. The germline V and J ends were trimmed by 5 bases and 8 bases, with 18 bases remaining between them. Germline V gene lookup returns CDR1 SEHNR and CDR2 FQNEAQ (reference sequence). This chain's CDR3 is CASSLRSRVEGYTF. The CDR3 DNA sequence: TGTGCCAGCAGCCTGCGCTCGCGGGTGGAGGGCTACACCTTC.

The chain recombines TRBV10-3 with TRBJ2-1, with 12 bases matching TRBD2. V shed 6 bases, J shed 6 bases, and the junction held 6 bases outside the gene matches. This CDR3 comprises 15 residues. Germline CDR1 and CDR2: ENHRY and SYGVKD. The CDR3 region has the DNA TGTGCCATCAGCCAGACTAGCGGGAGCGGCAATGAGCAGTTCTTC. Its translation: CAISQTSGSGNEQFF.

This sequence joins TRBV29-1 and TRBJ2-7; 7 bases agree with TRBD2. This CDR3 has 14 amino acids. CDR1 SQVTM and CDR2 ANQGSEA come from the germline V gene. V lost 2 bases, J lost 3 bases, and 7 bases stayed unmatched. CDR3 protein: CSVERYGRHYEQYF. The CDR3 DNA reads TGCAGCGTTGAAAGGTACGGGAGGCACTACGAGCAGTACTTC.

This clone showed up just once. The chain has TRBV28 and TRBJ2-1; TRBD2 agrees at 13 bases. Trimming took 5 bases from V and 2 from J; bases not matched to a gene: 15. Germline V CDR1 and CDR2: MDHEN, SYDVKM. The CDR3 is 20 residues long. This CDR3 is CASSPASTSGRPLTYNEQFF. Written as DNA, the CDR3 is TGTGCCAGCAGTCCCGCCTCGACTAGCGGGAGGCCATTAACCTACAATGAGCAGTTCTTC.

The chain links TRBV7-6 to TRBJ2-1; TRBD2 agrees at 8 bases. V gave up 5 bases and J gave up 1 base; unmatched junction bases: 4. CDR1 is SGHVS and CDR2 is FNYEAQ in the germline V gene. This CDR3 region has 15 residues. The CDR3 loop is CASSPGGGSYNEQFF. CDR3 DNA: TGTGCCAGCAGCCCGGGAGGGGGGTCCTACAATGAGCAGTTCTTC.

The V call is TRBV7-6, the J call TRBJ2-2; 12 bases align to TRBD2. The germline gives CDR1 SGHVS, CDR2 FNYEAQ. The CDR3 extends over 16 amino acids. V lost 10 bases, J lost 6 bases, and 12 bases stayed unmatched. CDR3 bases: TGTGCCACATACCGGACTAGCGGGAAGCAGGCCGGGGAGCTGTTTTTT. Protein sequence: CATYRTSGKQAGELFF.

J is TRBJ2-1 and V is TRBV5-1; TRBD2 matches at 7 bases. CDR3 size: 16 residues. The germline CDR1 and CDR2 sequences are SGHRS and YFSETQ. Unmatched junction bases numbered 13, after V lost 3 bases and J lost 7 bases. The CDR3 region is CASSSDLAASENEQFF. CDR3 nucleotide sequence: TGCGCCAGCAGCTCTGATCTAGCGGCCTCCGAGAATGAGCAGTTCTTC.

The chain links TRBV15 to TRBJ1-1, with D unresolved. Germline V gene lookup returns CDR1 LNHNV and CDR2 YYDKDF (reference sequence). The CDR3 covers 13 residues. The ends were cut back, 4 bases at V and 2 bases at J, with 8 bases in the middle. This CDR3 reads CATSKELNTEAFF. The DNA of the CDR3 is TGTGCCACCAGCAAAGAACTAAACACTGAAGCTTTCTTT.

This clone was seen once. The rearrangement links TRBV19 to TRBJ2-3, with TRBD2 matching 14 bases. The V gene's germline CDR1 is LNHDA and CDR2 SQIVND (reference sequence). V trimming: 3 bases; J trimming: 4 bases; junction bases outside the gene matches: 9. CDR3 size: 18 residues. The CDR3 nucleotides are TGTGCCAGTAGTATGACCGGGACTAGCGGGAGTTCCCCAGATACGCAGTATTTT. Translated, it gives CASSMTGTSGSSPDTQYF.

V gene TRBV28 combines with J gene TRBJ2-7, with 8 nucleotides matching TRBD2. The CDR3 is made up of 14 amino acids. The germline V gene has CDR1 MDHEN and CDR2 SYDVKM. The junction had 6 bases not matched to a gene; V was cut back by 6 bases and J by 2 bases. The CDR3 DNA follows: TGTGCCAGCAGACTAGCGGAGCCCCCCTACGAGCAGTACTTC. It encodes CASRLAEPPYEQYF.

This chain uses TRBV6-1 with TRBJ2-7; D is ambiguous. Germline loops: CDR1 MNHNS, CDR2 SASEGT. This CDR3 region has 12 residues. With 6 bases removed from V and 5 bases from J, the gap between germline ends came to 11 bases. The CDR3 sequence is CASSQNRDEQYF. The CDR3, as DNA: TGTGCCAGCAGCCAAAATCGCGACGAGCAGTACTTC.

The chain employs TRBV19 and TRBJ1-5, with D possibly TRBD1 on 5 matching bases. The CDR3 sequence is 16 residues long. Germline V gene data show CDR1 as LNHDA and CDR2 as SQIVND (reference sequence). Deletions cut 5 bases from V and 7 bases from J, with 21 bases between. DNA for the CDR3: TGTGCCAGTAGTCATCCGGGAGCAGGGAATAACCAGCCCCAGCATTTT. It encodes CASSHPGAGNNQPQHF.

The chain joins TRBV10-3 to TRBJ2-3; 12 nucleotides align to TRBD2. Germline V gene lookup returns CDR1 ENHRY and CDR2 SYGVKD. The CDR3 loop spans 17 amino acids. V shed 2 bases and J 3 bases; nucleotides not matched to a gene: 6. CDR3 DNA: TGTGCCATCAGTGAGCTTGGACTAGCGGGATATACAGATACGCAGTATTTT. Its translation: CAISELGLAGYTDTQYF.

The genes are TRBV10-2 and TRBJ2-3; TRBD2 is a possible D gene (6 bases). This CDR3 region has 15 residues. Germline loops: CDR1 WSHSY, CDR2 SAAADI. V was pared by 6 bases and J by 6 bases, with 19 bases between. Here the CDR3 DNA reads TGCGCCAGCAGCGCGGGACCTTCAATGGGGGATACGCAGTATTTT. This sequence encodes CASSAGPSMGDTQYF.

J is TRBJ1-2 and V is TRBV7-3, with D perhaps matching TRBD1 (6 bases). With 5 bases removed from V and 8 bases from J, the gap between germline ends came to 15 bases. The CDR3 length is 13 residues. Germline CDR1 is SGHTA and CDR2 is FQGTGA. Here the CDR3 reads CASSPTGIAGYTF. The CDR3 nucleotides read TGTGCCAGCAGCCCGACAGGTATCGCGGGCTACACCTTC.

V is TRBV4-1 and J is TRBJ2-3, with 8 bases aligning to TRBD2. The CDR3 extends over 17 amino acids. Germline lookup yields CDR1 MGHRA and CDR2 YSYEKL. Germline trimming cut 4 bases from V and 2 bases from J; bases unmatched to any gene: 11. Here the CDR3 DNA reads TGCGCCAGCAGCCTGCCTTCAGTAGCGGGAAACACAGATACGCAGTATTTT. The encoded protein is CASSLPSVAGNTDTQYF.

This CDR3 reads CASSFKRLHYEQYF. In DNA, the CDR3 is TGCGCCAGCAGCTTTAAGCGACTCCACTACGAGCAGTACTTC. V and J are TRBV5-1 and TRBJ2-7; D gene uncertain. CDR3 size: 14 residues. Trimming cost V 2 bases and J 3 bases, with 12 bases left between them. Germline values: CDR1 SGHRS, CDR2 YFSETQ.

CDR3 sequence reads: CATSRVNEQFF. The CDR3 DNA reads TGTGCCACCAGCAGAGTCAATGAGCAGTTCTTC. The chain uses TRBV15 and TRBJ2-1; D is ambiguous. The CDR3 sequence is 11 residues long. V was shortened by 1 base and J by 6 bases, with 1 base between the two germline ends. Germline CDR1 reads LNHNV; CDR2 reads YYDKDF (reference sequence).

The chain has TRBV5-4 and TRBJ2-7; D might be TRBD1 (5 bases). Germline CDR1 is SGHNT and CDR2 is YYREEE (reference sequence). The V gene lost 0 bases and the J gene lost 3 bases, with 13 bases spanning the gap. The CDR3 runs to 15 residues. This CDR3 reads CASSLASVTGYEQYF. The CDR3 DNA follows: TGTGCCAGCAGCTTGGCGTCTGTCACAGGCTACGAGCAGTACTTC.